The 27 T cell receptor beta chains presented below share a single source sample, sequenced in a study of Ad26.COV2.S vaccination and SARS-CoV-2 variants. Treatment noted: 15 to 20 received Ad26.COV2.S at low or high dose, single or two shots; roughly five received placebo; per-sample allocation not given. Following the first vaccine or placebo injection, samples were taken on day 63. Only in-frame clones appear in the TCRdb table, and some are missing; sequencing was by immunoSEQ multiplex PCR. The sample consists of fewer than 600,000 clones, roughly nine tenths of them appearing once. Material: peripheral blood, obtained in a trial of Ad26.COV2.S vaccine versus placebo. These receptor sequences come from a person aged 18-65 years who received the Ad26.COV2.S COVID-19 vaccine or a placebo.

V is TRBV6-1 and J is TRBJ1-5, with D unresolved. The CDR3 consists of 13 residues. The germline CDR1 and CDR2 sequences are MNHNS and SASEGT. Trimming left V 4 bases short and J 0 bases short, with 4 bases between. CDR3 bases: TGTGCCAGCAGTGTTAATAGCAATCAGCCCCAGCATTTT. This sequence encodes CASSVNSNQPQHF.

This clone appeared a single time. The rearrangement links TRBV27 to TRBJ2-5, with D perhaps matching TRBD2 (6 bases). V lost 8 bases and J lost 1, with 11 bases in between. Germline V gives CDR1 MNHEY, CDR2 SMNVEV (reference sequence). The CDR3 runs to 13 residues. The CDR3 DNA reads TGTGCCAGCGCGCGGGACCCCCAAGAGACCCAGTACTTC. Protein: CASARDPQETQYF.

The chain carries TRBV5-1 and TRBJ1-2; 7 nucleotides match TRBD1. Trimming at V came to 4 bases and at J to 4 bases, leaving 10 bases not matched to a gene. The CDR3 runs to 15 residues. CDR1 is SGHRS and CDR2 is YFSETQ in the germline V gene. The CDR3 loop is CASSPRTGDLYGYTF. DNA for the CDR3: TGCGCCAGCAGCCCTCGGACAGGCGACCTCTATGGCTACACCTTC.

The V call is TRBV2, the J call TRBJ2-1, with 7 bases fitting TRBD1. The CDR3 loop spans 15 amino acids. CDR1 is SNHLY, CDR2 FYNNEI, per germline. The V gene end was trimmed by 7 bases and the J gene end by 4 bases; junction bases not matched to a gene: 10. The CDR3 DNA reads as TGTGCCAGCACTAACCTCGAGGGACAGTACAATGAGCAGTTCTTC. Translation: CASTNLEGQYNEQFF.

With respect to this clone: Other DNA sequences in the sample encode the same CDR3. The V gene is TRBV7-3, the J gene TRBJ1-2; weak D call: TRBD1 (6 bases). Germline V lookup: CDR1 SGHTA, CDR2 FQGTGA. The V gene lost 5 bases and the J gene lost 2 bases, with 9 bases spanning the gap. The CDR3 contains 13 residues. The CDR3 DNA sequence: TGTGCCAGCAGCCCGCAGGGGAACTATGGCTACACCTTC. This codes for CASSPQGNYGYTF.

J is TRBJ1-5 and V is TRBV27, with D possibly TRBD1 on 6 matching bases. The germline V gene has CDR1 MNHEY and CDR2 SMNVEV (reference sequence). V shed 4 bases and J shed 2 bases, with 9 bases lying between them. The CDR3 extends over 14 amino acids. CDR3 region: CASSSGAGNQPQHF. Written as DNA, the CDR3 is TGTGCCAGCAGTTCGGGGGCGGGCAATCAGCCCCAGCATTTT.

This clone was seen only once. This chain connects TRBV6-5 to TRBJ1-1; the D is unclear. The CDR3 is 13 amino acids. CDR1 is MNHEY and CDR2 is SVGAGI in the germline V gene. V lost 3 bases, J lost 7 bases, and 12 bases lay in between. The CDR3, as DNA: TGTGCCAGCAGTTATGGGGTCTGGAGTGAAGCTTTCTTT. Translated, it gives CASSYGVWSEAFF.

CDR3 DNA sequence: TGTGCCAGCACTGACTGGGTTTCGGACACTGAAGCTTTCTTT. It codes for CASTDWVSDTEAFF. The chain employs TRBV6-6 and TRBJ1-1; D is unclear. V lost 7 bases to trimming and J lost 3 bases, with 15 bases between them. The CDR3 runs to 14 residues. Germline values: CDR1 MNHNY, CDR2 SVGAGI (reference sequence).

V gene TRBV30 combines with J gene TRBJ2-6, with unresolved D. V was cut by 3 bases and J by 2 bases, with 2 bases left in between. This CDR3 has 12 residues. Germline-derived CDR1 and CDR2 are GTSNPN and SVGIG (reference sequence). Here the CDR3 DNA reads TGTGCCTGGAGGCCTGGGGCCAACGTCCTGACTTTC. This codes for CAWRPGANVLTF.

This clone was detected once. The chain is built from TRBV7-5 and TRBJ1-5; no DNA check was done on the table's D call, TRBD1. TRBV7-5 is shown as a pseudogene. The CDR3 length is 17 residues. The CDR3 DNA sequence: TGTGCCAGAAGCCCAAGGACAGGGCAATATAGCAATCAGCCCCAGCATTTT. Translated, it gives CARSPRTGQYSNQPQHF.

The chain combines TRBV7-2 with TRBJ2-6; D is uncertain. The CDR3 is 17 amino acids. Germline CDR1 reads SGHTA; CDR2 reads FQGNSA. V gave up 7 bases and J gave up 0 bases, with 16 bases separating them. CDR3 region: CASTRPPTDSGANVLTF. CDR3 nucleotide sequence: TGTGCCAGCACCCGCCCGCCCACAGACTCTGGGGCCAACGTCCTGACTTTC.

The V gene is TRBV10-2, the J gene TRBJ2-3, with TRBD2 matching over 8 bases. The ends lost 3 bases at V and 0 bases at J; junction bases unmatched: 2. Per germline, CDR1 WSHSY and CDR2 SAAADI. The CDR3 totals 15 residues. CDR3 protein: CASSDSGTSTDTQYF. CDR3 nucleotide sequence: TGCGCCAGCAGTGATAGCGGGACTAGCACAGATACGCAGTATTTT.

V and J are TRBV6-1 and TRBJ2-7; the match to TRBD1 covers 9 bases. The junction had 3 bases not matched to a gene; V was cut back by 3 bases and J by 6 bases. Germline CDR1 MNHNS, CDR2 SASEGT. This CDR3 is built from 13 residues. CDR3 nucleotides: TGTGCCAGCAGTGAGAGGACAGGGGCCGAGCAGTACTTC. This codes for CASSERTGAEQYF.

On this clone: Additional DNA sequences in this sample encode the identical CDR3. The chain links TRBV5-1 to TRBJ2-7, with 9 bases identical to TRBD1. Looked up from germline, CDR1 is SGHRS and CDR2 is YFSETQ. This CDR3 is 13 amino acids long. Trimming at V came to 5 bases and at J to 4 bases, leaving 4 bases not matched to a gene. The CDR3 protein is CASRPGQGYEQYF. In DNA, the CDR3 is TGCGCCAGCAGACCAGGACAGGGGTACGAGCAGTACTTC.

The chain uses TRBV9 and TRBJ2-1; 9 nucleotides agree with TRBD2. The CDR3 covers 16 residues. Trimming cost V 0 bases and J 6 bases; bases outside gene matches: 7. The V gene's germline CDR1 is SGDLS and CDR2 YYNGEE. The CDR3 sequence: CASSVVSSGGFNEQFF. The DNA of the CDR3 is TGTGCCAGCAGCGTAGTATCGAGCGGGGGGTTCAATGAGCAGTTCTTC.

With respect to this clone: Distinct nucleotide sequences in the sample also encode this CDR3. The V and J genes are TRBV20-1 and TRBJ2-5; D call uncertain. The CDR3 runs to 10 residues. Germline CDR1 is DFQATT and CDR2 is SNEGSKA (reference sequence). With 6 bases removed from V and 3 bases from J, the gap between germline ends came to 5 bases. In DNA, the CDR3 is TGCAGTGCACTTAAAGAGACCCAGTACTTC. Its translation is CSALKETQYF.

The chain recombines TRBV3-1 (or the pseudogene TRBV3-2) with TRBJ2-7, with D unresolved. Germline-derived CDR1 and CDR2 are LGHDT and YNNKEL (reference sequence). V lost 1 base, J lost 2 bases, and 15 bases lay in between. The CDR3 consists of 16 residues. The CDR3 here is CASSQAGAVAAYEQYF. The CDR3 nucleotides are TGTGCCAGCAGCCAAGCAGGCGCGGTCGCCGCCTACGAGCAGTACTTC.

DNA for the CDR3: TGTGCCAGCAGTTACGGACTAGCGGGGAGCACAGATACGCAGTATTTT. It is translated as CASSYGLAGSTDTQYF. V usage is TRBV6-2 or TRBV6-3 and J usage is TRBJ2-3; 12 positions agree with TRBD2. The trim removed 2 bases at V and 0 bases at J, leaving 0 bases unmatched. Germline values: CDR1 MNHEY, CDR2 SVGEGT. There are 16 residues in the CDR3.

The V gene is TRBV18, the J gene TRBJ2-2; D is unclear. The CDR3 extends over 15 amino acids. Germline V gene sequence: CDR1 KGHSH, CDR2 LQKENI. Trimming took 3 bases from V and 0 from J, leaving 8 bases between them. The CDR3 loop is CASSPLLANTGELFF. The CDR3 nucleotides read TGTGCCAGCTCACCCCTACTCGCGAACACCGGGGAGCTGTTTTTT.

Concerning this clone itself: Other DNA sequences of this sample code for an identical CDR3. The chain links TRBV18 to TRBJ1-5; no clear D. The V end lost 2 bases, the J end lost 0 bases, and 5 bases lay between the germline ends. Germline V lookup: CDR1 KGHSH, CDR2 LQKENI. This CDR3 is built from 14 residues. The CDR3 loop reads CASSPAYSNQPQHF. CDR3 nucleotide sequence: TGTGCCAGCTCACCAGCGTATAGCAATCAGCCCCAGCATTTT. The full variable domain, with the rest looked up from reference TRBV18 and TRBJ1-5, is NAGVMQNPRHLVRRRGQEARLRCSPMKGHSHVYWYRQLPEEGLKFMVYLQKENIIDESGMPKERFSAEFPKEGPSILRIQQVVRGDSAAYFCASSPAYSNQPQHFGDGTRLSIL.

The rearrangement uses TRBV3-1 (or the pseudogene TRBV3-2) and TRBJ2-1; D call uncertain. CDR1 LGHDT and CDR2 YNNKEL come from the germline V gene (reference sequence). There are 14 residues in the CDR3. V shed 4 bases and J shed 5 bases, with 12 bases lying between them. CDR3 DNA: TGTGCCAGCAGCCCGCCGGCTAGGGACAATGAGCAGTTCTTC. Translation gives CASSPPARDNEQFF.

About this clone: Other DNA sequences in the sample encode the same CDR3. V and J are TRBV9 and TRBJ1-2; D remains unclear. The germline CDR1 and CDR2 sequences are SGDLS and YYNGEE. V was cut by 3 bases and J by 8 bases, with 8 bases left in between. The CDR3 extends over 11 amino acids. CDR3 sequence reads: CASSGLSGYTF. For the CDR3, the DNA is TGTGCCAGCAGCGGTTTGTCGGGCTACACCTTC.

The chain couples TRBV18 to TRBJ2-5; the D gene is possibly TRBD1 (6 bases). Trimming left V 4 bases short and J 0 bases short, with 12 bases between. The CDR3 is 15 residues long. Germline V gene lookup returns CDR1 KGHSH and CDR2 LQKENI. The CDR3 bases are TGTGCCAGCTCACTAAGACGACAGGACCAAGAGACCCAGTACTTC. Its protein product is CASSLRRQDQETQYF.

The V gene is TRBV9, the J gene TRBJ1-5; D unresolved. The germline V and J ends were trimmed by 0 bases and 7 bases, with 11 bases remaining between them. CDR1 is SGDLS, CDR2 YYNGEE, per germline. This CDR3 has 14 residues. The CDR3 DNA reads TGTGCCAGCAGCGTAGGCATGGCGGGGCAGCCCCAGCATTTT. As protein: CASSVGMAGQPQHF.

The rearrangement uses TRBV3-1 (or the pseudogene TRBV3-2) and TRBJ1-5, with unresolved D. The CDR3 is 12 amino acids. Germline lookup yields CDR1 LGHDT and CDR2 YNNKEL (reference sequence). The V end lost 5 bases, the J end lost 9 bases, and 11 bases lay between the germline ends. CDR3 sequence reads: CASSSAVGPQHF. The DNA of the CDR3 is TGTGCCAGCAGCTCAGCCGTAGGGCCCCAGCATTTT.

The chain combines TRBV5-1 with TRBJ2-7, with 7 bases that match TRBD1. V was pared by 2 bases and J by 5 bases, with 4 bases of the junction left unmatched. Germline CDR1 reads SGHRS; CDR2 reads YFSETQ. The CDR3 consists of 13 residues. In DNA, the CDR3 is TGCGCCAGCAGCTTACCGACAGGGAACGAGCAGTACTTC. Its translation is CASSLPTGNEQYF.

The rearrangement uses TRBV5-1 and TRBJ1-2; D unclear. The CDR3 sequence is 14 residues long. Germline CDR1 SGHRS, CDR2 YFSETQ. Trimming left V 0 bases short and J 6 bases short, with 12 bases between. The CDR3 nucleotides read TGCGCCAGCAGCTTGGGAAGTCCCGCGGATGGCTACACCTTC. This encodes CASSLGSPADGYTF.